The 2 T cell receptor beta chains reported below all come from one sample, sequenced in a study of T-cell reconstitution after alpha-beta-depleted transplantation in children. Unique molecular identifiers were incorporated during preparation of the TCRbeta library. TCRdb re-called the PCR reads through MiXCR, storing one row per CDR3 protein. The table records some 350,000 distinct CDR3 sequences, 15% to 20% of them present only once. This material consisted of PBMCs, mostly from graft donor cells, taken 360 days after TCRalphabeta/CD19-depleted stem cell transplant. The receptors here all came from a male patient aged 2-9 years who had a stem cell transplant for acute lymphoblastic leukemia, so the T cells may come from the graft donor.

This chain uses TRBV6-5 with TRBJ2-5, with TRBD2 as a possible D gene (6 bases). V lost 2 bases, J lost 5 bases, and 12 bases lay in between. The CDR3 covers 14 residues. The germline V gene encodes CDR1 MNHEY and CDR2 SVGAGI. CDR3 protein: CASSYAGLGETQYF. The CDR3 DNA reads TGTGCCAGCAGTTACGCGGGGTTAGGTGAGACCCAGTACTTC.

The chain couples TRBV12-5 to TRBJ2-1; possible D gene TRBD2, 5 bases. Deletions cut 0 bases from V and 0 bases from J, with 21 bases between. CDR1 is LGHNT, CDR2 FRNRAP, per germline. This CDR3 contains 20 residues. In DNA form, the CDR3 reads TGTGCTAGTGGTTTGGTCTCTTTCCCCTACAGCGGAAGCTCCTACAATGAGCAGTTCTTC. It is translated as CASGLVSFPYSGSSYNEQFF. Together with reference TRBV12-5 and TRBJ2-1, the CDR3 gives the full variable domain: DARVTQTPRHKVTEMGQEVTMRCQPILGHNTVFWYRQTMMQGLELLAYFRNRAPLDDSGMPKDRFSAEMPDATLATLKIQPSEPRDSAVYFCASGLVSFPYSGSSYNEQFFGPGTRLTVL.